This TCR beta chain was profiled in a study of T cells in Graves' hyperthyroidism and ophthalmopathy. Trimming took 0 bases from V and 10 from J, leaving 15 bases between them. This CDR3 spans 14 amino acids. CDR1 and CDR2 from the germline V gene are SGHAT and FQNNGV. TCR beta CDR3 regions were amplified from RNA transcripts. First-round RT-PCR with HTBI primers amplified the TCR CDR3 region. MiXCR, run by TCRdb on the multiplex PCR reads, gives a single entry per CDR3 protein. The repertoire holds 480,000 or so distinct CDR3 sequences, with about 46% as singletons. Study-level findings and limits: Expanded thyroid clonotypes (above 0.001) were mostly also found in blood.

This clonotype was found once. Its specificity is not known. The diagnoses drew upon clinical symptoms, serum thyroxine and TRAb, thyroid ultrasound and orbital computed tomography. Sequenced sample: peripheral blood or thyroid tissue (not recorded which). This clonotype originated in an adult woman with Graves' disease, either hyperthyroidism or ophthalmopathy (not recorded which). The chain employs TRBV11-2 and TRBJ1-2; possible D gene TRBD1, 6 bases. The CDR3: CASSLEGGSFDYTF. The CDR3 DNA is TGTGCCAGCAGCTTAGAAGGGGGATCATTTGACTACACCTTC.